Below, one T cell receptor (beta chain) is given with its context. The antigen remains unidentified. The record originates from a study of cytomegalovirus exposure and HLA in healthy donors. Whole-study findings and limits: In an earlier analysis, productive rearrangement rates for most beta V segments clustered near 87% or 30%.

60 Vbeta and 13 Jbeta primers were used in PCR. The protocol was immunoSEQ multiplex PCR, while the TCRdb copy is restricted to in-frame clones and leaves out a portion. The table includes approximately 140,000 clones, 80% detected once. Germline CDR1 reads SGDLS; CDR2 reads YYNGEE. There are 18 residues in the CDR3. The V gene end was trimmed by 2 bases and the J gene end by 2 bases; junction bases not matched to a gene: 12. This clonotype originated in a man aged 35-49 years in good health and CMV-seropositive. The source material was PBMCs. The V call is TRBV9, the J call TRBJ1-2, with 10 bases that match TRBD1. The CDR3 spells CASSVGHRDRGRNYGYTF. The CDR3, as DNA: TGTGCCAGCAGCGTCGGCCACCGGGACAGGGGCCGGAACTATGGCTACACCTTC.